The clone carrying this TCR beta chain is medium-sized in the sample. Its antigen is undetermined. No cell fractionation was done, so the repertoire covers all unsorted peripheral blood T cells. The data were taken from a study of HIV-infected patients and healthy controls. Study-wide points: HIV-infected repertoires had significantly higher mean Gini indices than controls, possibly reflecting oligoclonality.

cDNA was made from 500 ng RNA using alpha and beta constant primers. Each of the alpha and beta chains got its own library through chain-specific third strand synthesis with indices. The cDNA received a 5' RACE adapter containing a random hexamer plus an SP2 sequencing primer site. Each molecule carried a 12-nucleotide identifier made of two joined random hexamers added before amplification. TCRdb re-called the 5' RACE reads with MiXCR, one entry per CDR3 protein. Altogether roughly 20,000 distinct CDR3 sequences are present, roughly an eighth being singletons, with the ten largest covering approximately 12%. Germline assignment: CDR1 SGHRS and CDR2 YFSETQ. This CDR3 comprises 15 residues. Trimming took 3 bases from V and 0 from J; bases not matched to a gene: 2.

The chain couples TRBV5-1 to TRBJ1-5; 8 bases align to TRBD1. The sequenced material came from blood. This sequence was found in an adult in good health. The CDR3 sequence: CASSSTGASNQPQHF. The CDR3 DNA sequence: TGCGCCAGCAGCTCGACAGGGGCTAGCAATCAGCCCCAGCATTTT.